This T cell receptor beta chain comes out of a study of blood T cell repertoires in COVID-19. In the study overall: T cells, B-cell-depleted T cells, or PBMCs provided the cDNA or gDNA that served as material.

This clone has more than one count but fewer than ten. Under the authors' procedure: Counts of nucleated cells, estimated from reference gene primer amplification, were obtained. Sequenced by immunoSEQ multiplex PCR; TCRdb stores in-frame clones only, minus some. The DNA was the basis for D and trimming; V, J and clone size are from that table. The repertoire holds 200,000 to 250,000 clones, with roughly 84% as singletons. The CDR3 contains 14 residues. Trimming cost V 5 bases and J 7 bases, with 12 bases left between them. CDR1 MGHDK and CDR2 SYGVNS come from the germline V gene. This TCR came from a man aged 25-40 years with active or convalescent COVID-19. The V call is TRBV25-1, the J call TRBJ1-6; a weak D match, TRBD1 (6 bases). The material sequenced was peripheral blood. The CDR3 loop reads CASSLQGINSPLHF. The CDR3 nucleotides read TGTGCCAGCAGTTTGCAGGGGATCAATTCACCCCTCCACTTT.